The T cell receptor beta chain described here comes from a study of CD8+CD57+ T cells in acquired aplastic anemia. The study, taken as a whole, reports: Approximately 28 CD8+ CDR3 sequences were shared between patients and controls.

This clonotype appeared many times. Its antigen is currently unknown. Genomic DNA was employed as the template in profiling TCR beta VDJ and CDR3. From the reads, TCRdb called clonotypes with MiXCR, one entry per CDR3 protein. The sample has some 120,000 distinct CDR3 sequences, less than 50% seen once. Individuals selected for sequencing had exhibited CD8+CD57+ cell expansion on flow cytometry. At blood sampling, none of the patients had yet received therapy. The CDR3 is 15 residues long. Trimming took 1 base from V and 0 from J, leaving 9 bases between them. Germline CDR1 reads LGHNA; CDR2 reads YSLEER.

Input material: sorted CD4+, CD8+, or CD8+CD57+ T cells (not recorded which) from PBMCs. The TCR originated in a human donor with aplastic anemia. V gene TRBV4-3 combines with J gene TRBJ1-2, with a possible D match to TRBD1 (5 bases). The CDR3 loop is CASSQADRANYGYTF. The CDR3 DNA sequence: TGCGCCAGCAGCCAAGCCGACAGAGCTAACTATGGCTACACCTTC.